This T cell receptor (beta chain) came from a study of tumor-infiltrating lymphocytes in oesophageal squamous cell carcinoma. Germline V CDR1 and CDR2: LNHDA, SQIVND (reference sequence). The CDR3 sequence is 13 residues long. Losses at the gene ends were 8 bases for V and 9 bases for J; bases not matched to a gene: 7. TCRdb analysed the PCR reads with MiXCR anew, one entry per CDR3 protein. The table includes 10,000 to 15,000 distinct CDR3 sequences, approximately 52% detected once. Material: normal esophageal tissue next to the tumor. V gene TRBV19 combines with J gene TRBJ2-1; 10 bases align to TRBD1. The receptor was isolated from a male donor with esophageal squamous cell carcinoma. DNA of the CDR3: TGTGCCAGTCGGGACAGGGGACGGATTGAGCAGTTCTTC. It codes for CASRDRGRIEQFF.